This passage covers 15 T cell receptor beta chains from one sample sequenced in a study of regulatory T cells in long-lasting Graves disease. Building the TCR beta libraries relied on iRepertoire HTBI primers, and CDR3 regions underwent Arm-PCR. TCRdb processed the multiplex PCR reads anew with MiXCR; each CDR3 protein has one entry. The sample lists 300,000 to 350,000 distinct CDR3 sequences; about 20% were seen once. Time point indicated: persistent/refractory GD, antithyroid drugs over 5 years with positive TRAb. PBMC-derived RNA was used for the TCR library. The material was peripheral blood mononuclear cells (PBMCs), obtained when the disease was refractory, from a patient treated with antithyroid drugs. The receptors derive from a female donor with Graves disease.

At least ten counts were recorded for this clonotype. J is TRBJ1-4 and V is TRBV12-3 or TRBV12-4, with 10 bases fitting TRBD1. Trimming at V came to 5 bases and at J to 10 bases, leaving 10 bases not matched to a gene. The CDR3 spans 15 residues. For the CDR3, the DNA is TGTGCCAGCAGTCCGTCCGGGACAGGGGTGGTAAAACTGTTTTTT. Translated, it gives CASSPSGTGVVKLFF.

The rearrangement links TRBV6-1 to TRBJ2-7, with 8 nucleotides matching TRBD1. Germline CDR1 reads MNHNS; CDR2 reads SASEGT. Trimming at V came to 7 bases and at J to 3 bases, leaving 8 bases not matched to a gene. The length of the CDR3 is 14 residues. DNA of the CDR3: TGTGCCAGCAAACTGGGCAGGGGGCTCTACGAGCAGTACTTC. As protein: CASKLGRGLYEQYF.

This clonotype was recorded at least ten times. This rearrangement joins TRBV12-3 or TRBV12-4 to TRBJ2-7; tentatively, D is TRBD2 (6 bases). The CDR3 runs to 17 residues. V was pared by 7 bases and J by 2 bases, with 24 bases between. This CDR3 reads CASTKSKGLANAYEQYF. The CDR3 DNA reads TGTGCCAGCACCAAATCCAAGGGGCTAGCGAACGCCTACGAGCAGTACTTC.

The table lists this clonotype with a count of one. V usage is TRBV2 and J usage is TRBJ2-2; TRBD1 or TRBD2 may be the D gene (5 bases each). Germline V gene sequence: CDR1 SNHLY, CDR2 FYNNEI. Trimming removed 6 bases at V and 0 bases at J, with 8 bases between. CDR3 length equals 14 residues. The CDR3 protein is CASRGTANTGELFF. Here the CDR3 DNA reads TGTGCCAGCAGAGGGACGGCGAACACCGGGGAGCTGTTTTTT. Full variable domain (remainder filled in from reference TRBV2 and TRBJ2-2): EPEVTQTPSHQVTQMGQEVILRCVPISNHLYFYWYRQILGQKVEFLVSFYNNEISEKSEIFDDQFSVERPDGSNFTLKIRSTKLEDSAMYFCASRGTANTGELFFGEGSRLTVL.

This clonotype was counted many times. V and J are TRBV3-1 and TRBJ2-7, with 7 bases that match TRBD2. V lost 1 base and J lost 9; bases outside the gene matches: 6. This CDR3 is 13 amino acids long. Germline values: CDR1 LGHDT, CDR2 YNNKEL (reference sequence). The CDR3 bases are TGTGCCAGCAGCCAAGGGGGGGGATTCGTGCAGTACTTC. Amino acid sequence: CASSQGGGFVQYF.

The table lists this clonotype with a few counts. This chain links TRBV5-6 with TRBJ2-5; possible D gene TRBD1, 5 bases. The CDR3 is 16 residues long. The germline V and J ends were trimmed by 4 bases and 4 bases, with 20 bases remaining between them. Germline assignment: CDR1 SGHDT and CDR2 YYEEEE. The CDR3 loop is CASSLAGTRQLETQYF. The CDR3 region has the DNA TGTGCCAGCAGCCTGGCCGGAACAAGACAGTTAGAGACCCAGTACTTC.

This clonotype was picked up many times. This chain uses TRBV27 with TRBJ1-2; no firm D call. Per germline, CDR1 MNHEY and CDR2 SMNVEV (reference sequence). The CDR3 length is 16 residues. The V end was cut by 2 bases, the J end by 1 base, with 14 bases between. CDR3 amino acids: CASSLMVGPLNYGYTF. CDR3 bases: TGTGCCAGCAGTTTAATGGTCGGGCCCCTTAACTATGGCTACACCTTC.

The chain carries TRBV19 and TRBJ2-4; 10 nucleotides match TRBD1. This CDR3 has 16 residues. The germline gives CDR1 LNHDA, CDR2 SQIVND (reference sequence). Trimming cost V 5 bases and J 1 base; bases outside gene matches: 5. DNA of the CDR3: TGTGCCAGTAGTTCCAGACAGGGGGCGGCCAAAAACATTCAGTACTTC. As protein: CASSSRQGAAKNIQYF.

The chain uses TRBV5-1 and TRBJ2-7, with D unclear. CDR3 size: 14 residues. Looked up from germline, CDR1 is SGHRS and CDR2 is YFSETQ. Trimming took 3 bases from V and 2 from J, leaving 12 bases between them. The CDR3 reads CASSSLGLPYEQYF. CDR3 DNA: TGCGCCAGCAGCTCTCTCGGGCTCCCCTACGAGCAGTACTTC. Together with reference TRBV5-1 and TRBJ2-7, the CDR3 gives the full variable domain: KAGVTQTPRYLIKTRGQQVTLSCSPISGHRSVSWYQQTPGQGLQFLFEYFSETQRNKGNFPGRFSGRQFSNSRSEMNVSTLELGDSALYLCASSSLGLPYEQYFGPGTRLTVT.

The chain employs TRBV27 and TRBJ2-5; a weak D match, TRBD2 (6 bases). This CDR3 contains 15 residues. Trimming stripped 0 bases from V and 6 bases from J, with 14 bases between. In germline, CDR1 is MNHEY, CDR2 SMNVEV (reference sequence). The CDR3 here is CASSLSRGNGKTQYF. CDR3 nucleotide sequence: TGTGCCAGCAGTTTATCCCGGGGGAACGGGAAGACCCAGTACTTC.

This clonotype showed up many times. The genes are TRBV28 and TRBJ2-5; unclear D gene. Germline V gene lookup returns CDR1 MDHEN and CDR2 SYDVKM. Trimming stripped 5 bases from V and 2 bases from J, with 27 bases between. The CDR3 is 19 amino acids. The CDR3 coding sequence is TGTGCCAGCAGTCCTATAACACGACACTCTTCTCGGTCACAAGAGACCCAGTACTTC. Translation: CASSPITRHSSRSQETQYF.

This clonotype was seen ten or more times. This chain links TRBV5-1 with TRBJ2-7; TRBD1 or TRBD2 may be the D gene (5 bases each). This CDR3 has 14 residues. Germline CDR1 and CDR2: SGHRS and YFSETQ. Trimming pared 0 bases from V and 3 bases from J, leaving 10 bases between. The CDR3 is CASSLDEGHYEQYF. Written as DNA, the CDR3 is TGCGCCAGCAGCTTGGACGAGGGGCACTACGAGCAGTACTTC.

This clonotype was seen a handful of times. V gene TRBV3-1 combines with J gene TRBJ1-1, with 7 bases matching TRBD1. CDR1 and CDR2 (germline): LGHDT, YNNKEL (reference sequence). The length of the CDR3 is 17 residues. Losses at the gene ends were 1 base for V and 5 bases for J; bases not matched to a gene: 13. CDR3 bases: TGTGCCAGCAGCCAAGGACCCGCGGATAGGGGGCGTACTGAAGCTTTCTTT. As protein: CASSQGPADRGRTEAFF.

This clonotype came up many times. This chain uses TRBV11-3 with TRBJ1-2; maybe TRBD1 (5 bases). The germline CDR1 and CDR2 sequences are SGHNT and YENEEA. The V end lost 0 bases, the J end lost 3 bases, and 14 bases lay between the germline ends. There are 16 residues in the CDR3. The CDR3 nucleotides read TGTGCCAGCAGCTTAGAGGGCCGCCAGGGTGACTATGGCTACACCTTC. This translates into CASSLEGRQGDYGYTF.

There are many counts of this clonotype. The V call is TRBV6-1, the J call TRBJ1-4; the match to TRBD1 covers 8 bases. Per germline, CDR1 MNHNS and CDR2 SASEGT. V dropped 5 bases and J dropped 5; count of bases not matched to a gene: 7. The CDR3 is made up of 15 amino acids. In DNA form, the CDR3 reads TGTGCCAGCAGTCAGCGACAGGGGAGGAATGAAAAACTGTTTTTT. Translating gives CASSQRQGRNEKLFF.